This T cell receptor (beta chain) was sequenced for a study of blood T cell repertoires in COVID-19. Looking at the study overall: The United States, Italy and Spain supplied acute and convalescent COVID-19 samples. T cells, B-cell-depleted T cells, or PBMCs provided the cDNA or gDNA that served as material.

In the source study's methods: Reference gene primer amplification yielded estimated nucleated cell counts. Clones were read by immunoSEQ multiplex PCR, and TCRdb kept only the in-frame ones, dropping some. The V and J calls and clone size are taken from that table; D and trimming were inferred from the DNA. The sample holds about 250,000 clones; approximately 90% are singletons and the top ten take more than 0.75%. J gave up 15 bases and V 5 bases, and 9 bases lay outside the gene matches. The germline CDR1 and CDR2 sequences are MNHEY and SMNVEV (reference sequence). This CDR3 comprises 12 residues.

The sequence came from a man aged 25-45 years with acute or convalescent COVID-19. Sequenced material: peripheral blood. The rearrangement uses TRBV27 and TRBJ2-4; TRBD1 matches 8 bases. The CDR3 is CASSKGGQVWYF. The CDR3 DNA is TGTGCCAGCAGTAAGGGGGGACAGGTTTGGTACTTC.